The clone carrying this T cell receptor beta chain was detected a few times. What was sequenced were expressed TCRB transcripts, since all of the isolated RNA had been reverse transcribed. Some clones are missing from TCRdb's copy, which holds only in-frame ones; the method was immunoSEQ multiplex PCR. The table lists under 400,000 clones, around a fifth of them singletons. Germline V gene sequence: CDR1 SGDLS, CDR2 YYNGEE. The CDR3 loop spans 15 amino acids. The ends lost 5 bases at V and 7 bases at J; junction bases unmatched: 7. These data belong to a study of beta chain features in type 1 diabetes. It was one heparinised blood draw, averaging roughly 120 mL, that each donor gave.

The V and J genes are TRBV9 and TRBJ2-1; 12 nucleotides align to TRBD1. This receptor was obtained from a woman aged 18-35 years in good health. The sample was naive CD4+ T cells from blood. The chain's CDR3 is CASSGTGGFENEQFF. The CDR3 coding sequence is TGTGCCAGCAGTGGGACAGGGGGCTTCGAAAATGAGCAGTTCTTC.